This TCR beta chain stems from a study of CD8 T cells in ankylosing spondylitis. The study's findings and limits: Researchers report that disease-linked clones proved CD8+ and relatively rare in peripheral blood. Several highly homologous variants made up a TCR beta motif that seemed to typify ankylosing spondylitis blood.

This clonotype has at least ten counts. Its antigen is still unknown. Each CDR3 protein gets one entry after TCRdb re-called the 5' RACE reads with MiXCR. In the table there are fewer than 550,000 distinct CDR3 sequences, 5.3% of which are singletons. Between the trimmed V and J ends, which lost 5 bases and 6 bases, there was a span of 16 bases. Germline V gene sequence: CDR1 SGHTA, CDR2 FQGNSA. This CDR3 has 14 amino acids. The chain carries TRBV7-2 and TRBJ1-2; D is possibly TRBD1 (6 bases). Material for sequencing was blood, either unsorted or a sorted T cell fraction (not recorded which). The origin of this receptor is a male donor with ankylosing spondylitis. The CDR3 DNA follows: TGTGCCAGCAGCACCCCTCAGGGGTGGGATGGCTACACCTTC. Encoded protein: CASSTPQGWDGYTF.